This T cell receptor beta chain emerged from a study of shared clonotypes between healthy human individuals. The data were produced by immunoSEQ multiplex PCR, yet TCRdb's version contains in-frame clones alone and is incomplete. Counted here are roughly 700,000 clones, around 74% occurring once; the ten biggest clones make up over 1.5%. The CDR3 totals 15 residues. Germline assignment: CDR1 MDHEN and CDR2 SYDVKM. V was trimmed by 6 bases and J by 0 bases, leaving 15 bases between them. This clone occurred a few times. Specimen: memory CD4+ T cells sorted from blood. The sample's subset: CD45RA-negative fraction. This clonotype was sampled from a woman in her thirties in good health. V is TRBV28 and J is TRBJ2-7; D is possibly TRBD1 or TRBD2 (5 bases each). The CDR3 bases are TGTGCCAGCAGCCAACCCGGGACCAGCTCCTACGAGCAGTACTTC. Translated, it gives CASSQPGTSSYEQYF.